Given below is one TCR beta chain in context. No antigen is known for it. These data are taken from a study of T cell repertoires in cytomegalovirus infection. Background on the study: Matching HLA type, along with CMV infection, was indicated by public TCR beta signatures.

Study-wide points: Adding up the frequency of public TCR beta families identified people who carried CMV plus the relevant HLA. The response measured ex vivo was dominated by TCR beta clonotypes (HLA-C-restricted and CMV-specific).

TCRdb called the reads again in MiXCR, with one record for every CDR3 protein. Here the sample spans approximately 700,000 distinct CDR3 sequences, about 40% being singletons. The TCR sequence derives from a human donor in good health (CMV status not recorded). Some clones in this sample may be carry-over from other donors' samples. Sample: PBMCs.

CDR3 in amino acids: CASSLGRAEAFF. In nucleotides, the CDR3 is TGTGCCAGCAGTTTGGGGCGGGCGGAAGCTTTCTTT. This chain joins TRBV28 and TRBJ1-1, with a possible D match to TRBD1 (5 bases). Germline values: CDR1 MDHEN, CDR2 SYDVKM. Trimming removed 3 bases from V and 8 bases from J, with 10 bases in between. The CDR3 covers 12 residues.